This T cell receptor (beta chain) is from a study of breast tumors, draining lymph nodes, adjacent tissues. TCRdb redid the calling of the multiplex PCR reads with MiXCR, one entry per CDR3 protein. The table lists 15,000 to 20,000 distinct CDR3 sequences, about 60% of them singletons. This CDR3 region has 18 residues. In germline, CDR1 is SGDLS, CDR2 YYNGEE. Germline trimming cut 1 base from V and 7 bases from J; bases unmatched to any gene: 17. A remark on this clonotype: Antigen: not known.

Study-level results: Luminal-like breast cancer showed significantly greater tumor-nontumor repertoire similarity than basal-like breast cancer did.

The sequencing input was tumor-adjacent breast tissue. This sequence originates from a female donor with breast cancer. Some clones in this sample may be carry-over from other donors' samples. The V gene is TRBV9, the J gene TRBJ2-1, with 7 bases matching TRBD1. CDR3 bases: TGTGCCAGCAGCGTATCGCCTCGATCCGACAGGGTGAATAATGAGCAGTTCTTC. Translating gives CASSVSPRSDRVNNEQFF.